These 28 T cell receptor beta chains share one sample of origin, sequenced in a study of blood T cell repertoires in COVID-19. The data were produced by immunoSEQ multiplex PCR, yet TCRdb's version contains in-frame clones alone and is incomplete. The sample contains a few hundred thousand clones, nearly 90% of which appear only once. The specimen sequenced was peripheral blood. These receptor sequences come from a woman between 35 and 50 years old who had recovered from COVID-19.

This chain connects TRBV29-1 to TRBJ1-2; 7 bases line up with TRBD1. This CDR3 region has 17 residues. V was pared by 4 bases and J by 5 bases, with 19 bases of the junction left unmatched. Germline lookup yields CDR1 SQVTM and CDR2 ANQGSEA. CDR3 coding DNA: TGCAGCGTTGGTAGAAGGGGGCTATTGATCGATGGTTATGGCTACACCTTC. As protein: CSVGRRGLLIDGYGYTF.

The chain uses TRBV3-1 (or the pseudogene TRBV3-2) and TRBJ2-5; TRBD2 agrees at 11 bases. V shed 1 base, J shed 5 bases, and the junction held 6 bases outside the gene matches. The CDR3 runs to 16 residues. Germline lookup yields CDR1 LGHDT and CDR2 YNNKEL (reference sequence). CDR3: CASSQVSGGAGETQYF. In nucleotides, the CDR3 is TGTGCCAGCAGCCAAGTTAGCGGGGGGGCCGGGGAGACCCAGTACTTC.

The genes are TRBV7-7 and TRBJ2-7; perhaps TRBD2 as D (6 bases). The germline V gene encodes CDR1 SSHAT and CDR2 FNYEAQ (reference sequence). CDR3 size: 15 residues. The ends were cut back, 5 bases at V and 1 base at J, with 15 bases in the middle. In DNA, the CDR3 is TGTGCCAGCAGCCCGGGGGTCATGGGATCCTACGAGCAGTACTTC. It specifies CASSPGVMGSYEQYF.

This sequence joins TRBV7-3 and TRBJ2-1; no reliable D call. Germline V gene data show CDR1 as SGHTA and CDR2 as FQGTGA. This CDR3 is built from 14 residues. V lost 4 bases, J lost 0 bases, and 7 bases lay in between. The CDR3 is CASSSKSSYNEQFF. The CDR3 DNA reads as TGTGCCAGCAGCTCCAAGAGCTCCTACAATGAGCAGTTCTTC. The entire variable domain, with the rest obtained from reference TRBV7-3 and TRBJ2-1, is as follows: GAGVSQTPSNKVTEKGKYVELRCDPISGHTALYWYRQSLGQGPEFLIYFQGTGAADDSGLPNDRFFAVRPEGSVSTLKIQRTERGDSAVYLCASSSKSSYNEQFFGPGTRLTVL.

The chain links TRBV2 to TRBJ1-2; unclear D gene. The V and J ends lost 8 bases and 7 bases respectively, with 11 bases between them. The germline gives CDR1 SNHLY, CDR2 FYNNEI. The CDR3 sequence is 11 residues long. The CDR3 DNA reads as TGTGCCAGCTCTCGGGAGGTTGGCTACACCTTC. Residues: CASSREVGYTF.

The chain carries TRBV9 and TRBJ1-1, with TRBD1 matching 11 bases. J lost 0 bases, V lost 3 bases, and 4 bases had no gene match. This CDR3 comprises 16 residues. CDR1 is SGDLS and CDR2 is YYNGEE in the germline V gene. The CDR3 DNA sequence: TGTGCCAGCAGCGCCGGACAGGGGGCGCTGAACACTGAAGCTTTCTTT. This gives the protein CASSAGQGALNTEAFF. Full variable domain (rest looked up from reference TRBV9 and TRBJ1-1): DSGVTQTPKHLITATGQRVTLRCSPRSGDLSVYWYQQSLDQGLQFLIQYYNGEERAKGNILERFSAQQFPDLHSELNLSSLELGDSALYFCASSAGQGALNTEAFFGQGTRLTVV.

The chain is built from TRBV30 and TRBJ1-5, with D uncertain. V lost 6 bases to trimming and J lost 4 bases, with 13 bases between them. The germline V gene has CDR1 GTSNPN and CDR2 SVGIG (reference sequence). This CDR3 spans 13 amino acids. CDR3 loop: CACKGGLNQPQHF. The CDR3 nucleotides read TGTGCCTGTAAAGGAGGCCTGAATCAGCCCCAGCATTTT.

The chain employs TRBV11-3 and TRBJ2-5, with 12 nucleotides matching TRBD1. Germline CDR1 is SGHNT and CDR2 is YENEEA. Losses at the gene ends were 5 bases for V and 6 bases for J; bases not matched to a gene: 16. The CDR3 extends over 18 amino acids. The CDR3 sequence is CASSHRDRGPIGLKTQYF. The CDR3 bases are TGTGCCAGCAGCCACCGGGACAGGGGGCCAATAGGTTTGAAGACCCAGTACTTC.

This clone was picked up a small number of times. The chain combines TRBV4-3 with TRBJ2-1, with TRBD2 identical over 15 bases. The CDR3 has 20 amino acids. Trimming took 1 base from V and 3 from J; bases not matched to a gene: 10. The germline V gene encodes CDR1 LGHNA and CDR2 YSLEER. This CDR3 reads CASSQGWFRGLAGGYNEQFF. The CDR3 nucleotides are TGCGCCAGCAGCCAAGGGTGGTTTAGGGGACTAGCGGGAGGCTACAATGAGCAGTTCTTC.

This rearrangement joins TRBV5-4 to TRBJ1-1; D remains ambiguous. With 2 bases removed from V and 2 bases from J, the gap between germline ends came to 13 bases. Per the germline V gene, CDR1 is SGHNT and CDR2 is YYREEE (reference sequence). This CDR3 is 15 amino acids long. The chain's CDR3 is CASSLNVGVNTEAFF. CDR3 coding DNA: TGTGCCAGCAGCTTAAACGTTGGAGTTAACACTGAAGCTTTCTTT.

In its sample, this clone was seen once. The chain has TRBV28 and TRBJ2-2; 8 bases are shared with TRBD2. Looked up from germline, CDR1 is MDHEN and CDR2 is SYDVKM. The V and J ends lost 3 bases and 6 bases, in that order; junction bases with no gene match: 6. The CDR3 runs 15 residues. This chain's CDR3 is CASSFGTRGSGELFF. For the CDR3, the DNA is TGTGCCAGCAGTTTCGGGACTAGGGGGTCCGGGGAGCTGTTTTTT.

The chain uses TRBV9 and TRBJ2-1, with a possible D match to TRBD2 (5 bases). V shed 0 bases and J shed 2 bases, with 9 bases lying between them. CDR3 length: 15 amino acids. Germline assignment: CDR1 SGDLS and CDR2 YYNGEE. CDR3 in amino acids: CASSVGAGTYNEQFF. The CDR3 DNA reads as TGTGCCAGCAGCGTAGGCGCGGGTACCTACAATGAGCAGTTCTTC.

This clone is a singleton in its sample. J is TRBJ2-1 and V is TRBV10-3, with 10 bases lining up with TRBD2. CDR3 length: 17 amino acids. Germline V lookup: CDR1 ENHRY, CDR2 SYGVKD. Losses at the gene ends were 4 bases for V and 2 bases for J; bases not matched to a gene: 8. The CDR3 coding sequence is TGTGCCATCAGTGTGGGGGGAGCGGGAGGGGCCTACAATGAGCAGTTCTTC. It codes for CAISVGGAGGAYNEQFF.

The chain combines TRBV28 with TRBJ2-7, with D possibly matching TRBD1 (5 bases). The CDR3 is 13 residues long. Deletions cut 5 bases from V and 0 bases from J, with 8 bases between. Germline V gives CDR1 MDHEN, CDR2 SYDVKM. The CDR3 DNA reads as TGTGCCAGCAGTATGGGGCCCTCCTACGAGCAGTACTTC. As protein: CASSMGPSYEQYF. Full variable domain (outside the CDR3, taken from reference TRBV28 and TRBJ2-7): DVKVTQSSRYLVKRTGEKVFLECVQDMDHENMFWYRQDPGLGLRLIYFSYDVKMKEKGDIPEGYSVSREKKERFSLILESASTNQTSMYLCASSMGPSYEQYFGPGTRLTVT.

The chain joins TRBV6-5 to TRBJ1-2; no firm D call. Trimming removed 10 bases from V and 6 bases from J, with 15 bases in between. The length of the CDR3 is 12 residues. Germline V gene lookup returns CDR1 MNHEY and CDR2 SVGAGI. CDR3 sequence: CATQTERHGYTF. The CDR3 DNA sequence: TGTGCCACCCAAACGGAGAGGCATGGCTACACCTTC.

The chain is built from TRBV6-5 and TRBJ2-7, with a weak D call TRBD1 (6 bases). Germline CDR1 and CDR2: MNHEY and SVGAGI. The germline V and J ends were trimmed by 6 bases and 0 bases, with 15 bases remaining between them. CDR3 size: 15 residues. CDR3 region: CASSAGQLPSYEQYV. The CDR3 DNA reads TGTGCCAGCAGCGCTGGACAGCTTCCCTCCTACGAGCAGTACGTC.

The V gene is TRBV5-1, the J gene TRBJ2-1; D remains ambiguous. Trimming took 6 bases from V and 8 from J, leaving 21 bases between them. In germline, CDR1 is SGHRS, CDR2 YFSETQ. This CDR3 contains 15 residues. The CDR3 DNA sequence: TGCGCCAGCACCCTTAGTGGTCCAGCGTCGGATGAGCAGTTCTTC. Translated, it gives CASTLSGPASDEQFF.

The chain has TRBV4-1 and TRBJ2-1; 7 bases line up with TRBD1. The CDR3 sequence is 14 residues long. Germline V gene sequence: CDR1 MGHRA, CDR2 YSYEKL. Trimming took 5 bases from V and 4 from J; bases not matched to a gene: 5. Here the CDR3 reads CASSTRDSYNEQFF. The CDR3 DNA follows: TGCGCCAGCAGCACCCGGGACAGTTACAATGAGCAGTTCTTC.

The CDR3 nucleotides read TGTGCCAGCTGGACCATATGGGGCAGTTCAGATACGCAGTATTTT. This gives the protein CASWTIWGSSDTQYF. J is TRBJ2-3 and V is TRBV28, with D tentatively TRBD1 (5 bases). The V gene lost 8 bases and the J gene lost 4 bases, with 19 bases spanning the gap. This CDR3 is 15 amino acids long. The germline gives CDR1 MDHEN, CDR2 SYDVKM.

Worth noting for this clone: The same CDR3 can be traced to other DNA sequences in this sample. The chain uses TRBV12-3 or TRBV12-4 and TRBJ2-3; D remains ambiguous. CDR3 length: 12 amino acids. V lost 3 bases and J 3 bases, leaving 4 bases between the germline ends. CDR3 sequence (DNA): TGTGCCAGCAGTTTCTCTACAGATACGCAGTATTTT. Its translation: CASSFSTDTQYF.

The J gene is TRBJ1-6, the V gene TRBV5-5; D call uncertain. The CDR3 has 13 amino acids. V lost 0 bases and J lost 8, with 6 bases in between. Germline loops: CDR1 SGHKS, CDR2 YYEKEE (reference sequence). The CDR3 sequence: CASSLDFHSPLHF. As DNA, the CDR3 is TGTGCCAGCAGCTTGGACTTCCATTCACCCCTCCACTTT.

The rearrangement uses TRBV6-4 and TRBJ2-1; TRBD2 aligns across 11 bases. The CDR3 contains 16 residues. CDR1 is MRHNA and CDR2 is SNTAGT in the germline V gene. With 2 bases clipped from V and 7 bases from J, the junction kept 7 bases outside the gene matches. Here the CDR3 reads CASSDLSGGAANEQFF. In DNA, the CDR3 is TGTGCCAGCAGTGACCTTAGCGGGGGGGCGGCTAATGAGCAGTTCTTC.

The chain joins TRBV19 to TRBJ2-2; 7 nucleotides match TRBD1. This CDR3 has 16 residues. Germline-derived CDR1 and CDR2 are LNHDA and SQIVND (reference sequence). V shed 7 bases and J 0 bases; nucleotides not matched to a gene: 8. Here the CDR3 DNA reads TGTGCCAGTACCTACTCCGGGACAGCGAACACCGGGGAGCTGTTTTTT. Encoded protein: CASTYSGTANTGELFF.

The rearrangement links TRBV6-1 to TRBJ2-2; D may be TRBD1 (6 bases). CDR1 is MNHNS, CDR2 SASEGT, per germline. This CDR3 has 16 amino acids. V shed 4 bases and J shed 0 bases, with 12 bases lying between them. The CDR3 here is CASSAPGQTNTGELFF. The DNA of the CDR3 is TGTGCCAGCAGTGCACCGGGACAAACGAACACCGGGGAGCTGTTTTTT.

The V gene is TRBV5-4, the J gene TRBJ1-4, with 7 bases fitting TRBD1. V dropped 4 bases and J dropped 7; count of bases not matched to a gene: 4. Per the germline V gene, CDR1 is SGHNT and CDR2 is YYREEE (reference sequence). The CDR3 has 13 residues. CDR3 DNA: TGTGCCAGCAGCCTACAGGGGATTGAAAAACTGTTTTTT. Amino acid sequence: CASSLQGIEKLFF.

The gene calls are TRBV19 and TRBJ2-4; 7 bases fit TRBD1. Germline V CDR1 and CDR2: LNHDA, SQIVND (reference sequence). V shed 6 bases and J 1 base; nucleotides not matched to a gene: 9. The CDR3 runs 16 residues. CDR3 sequence (DNA): TGTGCCAGTAGAGACACAGGGGTTGAGGCCAAAAACATTCAGTACTTC. Translation gives CASRDTGVEAKNIQYF.

The V call is TRBV19, the J call TRBJ2-7; 11 nucleotides line up with TRBD2. The CDR3 is 13 residues long. Germline V gene sequence: CDR1 LNHDA, CDR2 SQIVND (reference sequence). Trimming took 5 bases from V and 7 from J; bases not matched to a gene: 4. The CDR3 sequence: CASSSRLAGEQYF. CDR3 nucleotide sequence: TGTGCCAGTAGTTCAAGACTAGCGGGGGAGCAGTACTTC.

This clone is a singleton in its sample. The CDR3 is CSVARTSRETQYF. The CDR3 region has the DNA TGCAGCGTTGCCCGGACTAGCAGGGAGACCCAGTACTTC. This chain uses TRBV29-1 with TRBJ2-5, with TRBD2 identical over 8 bases. This CDR3 is built from 13 residues. Germline values: CDR1 SQVTM, CDR2 ANQGSEA. The J segment lost 5 bases and the V segment lost 4 bases, leaving 6 bases of the junction unmatched.